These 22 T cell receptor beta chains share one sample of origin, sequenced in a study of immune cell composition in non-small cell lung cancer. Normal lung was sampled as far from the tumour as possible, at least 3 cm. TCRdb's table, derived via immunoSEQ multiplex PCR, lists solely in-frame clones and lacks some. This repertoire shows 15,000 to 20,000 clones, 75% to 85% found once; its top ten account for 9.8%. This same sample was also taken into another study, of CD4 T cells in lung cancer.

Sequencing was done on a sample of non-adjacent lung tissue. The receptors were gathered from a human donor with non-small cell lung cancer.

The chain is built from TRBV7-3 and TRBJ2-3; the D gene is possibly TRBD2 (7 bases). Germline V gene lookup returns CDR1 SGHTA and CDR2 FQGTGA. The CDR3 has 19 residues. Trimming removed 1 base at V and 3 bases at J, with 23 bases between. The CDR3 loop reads CASSLIVGGGQSDTDTQYF. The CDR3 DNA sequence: TGTGCCAGCAGCTTAATTGTTGGGGGGGGGCAGTCTGATACAGATACGCAGTATTTT.

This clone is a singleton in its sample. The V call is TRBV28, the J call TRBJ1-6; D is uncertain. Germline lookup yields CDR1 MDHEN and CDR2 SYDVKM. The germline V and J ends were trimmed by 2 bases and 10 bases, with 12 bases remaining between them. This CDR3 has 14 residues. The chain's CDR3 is CASSLRGVWSPLHF. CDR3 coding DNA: TGTGCCAGCAGTTTAAGAGGAGTGTGGTCACCCCTCCACTTT.

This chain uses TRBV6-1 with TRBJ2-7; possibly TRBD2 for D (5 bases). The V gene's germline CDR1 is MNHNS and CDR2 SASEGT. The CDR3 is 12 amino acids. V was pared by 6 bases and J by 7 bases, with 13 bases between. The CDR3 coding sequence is TGTGCCAGCAGCTCGGGATTTGGAGAGCAGTACTTC. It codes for CASSSGFGEQYF.

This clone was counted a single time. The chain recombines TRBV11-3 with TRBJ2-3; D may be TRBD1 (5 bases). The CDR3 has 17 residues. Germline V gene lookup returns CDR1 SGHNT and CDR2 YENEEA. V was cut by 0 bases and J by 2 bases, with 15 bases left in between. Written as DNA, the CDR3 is TGTGCCAGCAGCTTAGATCTGGCAGGGTATTACACAGATACGCAGTATTTT. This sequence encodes CASSLDLAGYYTDTQYF.

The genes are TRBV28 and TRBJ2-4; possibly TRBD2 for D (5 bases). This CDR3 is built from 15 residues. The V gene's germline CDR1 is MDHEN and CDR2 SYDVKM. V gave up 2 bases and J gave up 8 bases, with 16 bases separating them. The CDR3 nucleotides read TGTGCCAGCAGTTTACGGGGTCTAGCCGCTGACATTCAGTACTTC. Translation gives CASSLRGLAADIQYF.

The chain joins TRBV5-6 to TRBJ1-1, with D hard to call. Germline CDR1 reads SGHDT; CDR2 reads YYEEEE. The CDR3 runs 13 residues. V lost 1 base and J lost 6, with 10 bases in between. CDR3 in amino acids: CASSLPSAAEAFF. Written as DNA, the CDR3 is TGTGCCAGCAGCTTGCCTTCGGCAGCTGAAGCTTTCTTT.

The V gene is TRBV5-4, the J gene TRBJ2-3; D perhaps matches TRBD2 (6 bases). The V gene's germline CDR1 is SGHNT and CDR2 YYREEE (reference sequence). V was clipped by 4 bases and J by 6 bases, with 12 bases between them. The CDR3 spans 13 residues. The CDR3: CASSVDRGDTQYF. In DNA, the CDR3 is TGTGCCAGCAGCGTTGATCGGGGGGATACGCAGTATTTT. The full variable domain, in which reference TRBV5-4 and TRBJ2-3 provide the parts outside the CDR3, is ETGVTQSPTHLIKTRGQQVTLRCSSQSGHNTVSWYQQALGQGPQFIFQYYREEENGRGNFPPRFSGLQFPNYSSELNVNALELDDSALYLCASSVDRGDTQYFGPGTRLTVL.

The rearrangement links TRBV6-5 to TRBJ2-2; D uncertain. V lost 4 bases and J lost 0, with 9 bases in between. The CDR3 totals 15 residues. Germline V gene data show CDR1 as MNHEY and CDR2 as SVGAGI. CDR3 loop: CASSSGLANTGELFF. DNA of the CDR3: TGTGCCAGCAGTTCGGGCCTGGCGAACACCGGGGAGCTGTTTTTT.

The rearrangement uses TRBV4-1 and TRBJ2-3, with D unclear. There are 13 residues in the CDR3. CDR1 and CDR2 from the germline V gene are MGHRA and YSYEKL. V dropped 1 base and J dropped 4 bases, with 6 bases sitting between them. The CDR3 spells CASSQGLADTQYF. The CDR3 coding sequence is TGCGCCAGCAGCCAAGGTCTAGCAGATACGCAGTATTTT.

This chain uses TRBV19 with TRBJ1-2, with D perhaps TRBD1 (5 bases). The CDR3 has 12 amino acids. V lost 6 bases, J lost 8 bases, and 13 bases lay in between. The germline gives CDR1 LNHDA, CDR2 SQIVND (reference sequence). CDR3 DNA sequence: TGTGCCAGTAGGGACACCGTGGGCGGCTACACCTTC. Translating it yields CASRDTVGGYTF.

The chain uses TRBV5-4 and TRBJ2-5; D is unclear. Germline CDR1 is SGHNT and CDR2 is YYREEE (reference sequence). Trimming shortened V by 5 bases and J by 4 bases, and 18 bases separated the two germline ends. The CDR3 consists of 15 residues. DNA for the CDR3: TGTGCCAGCAGTCCCTCCAAAGCTCTAGGAGAGACCCAGTACTTC. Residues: CASSPSKALGETQYF.

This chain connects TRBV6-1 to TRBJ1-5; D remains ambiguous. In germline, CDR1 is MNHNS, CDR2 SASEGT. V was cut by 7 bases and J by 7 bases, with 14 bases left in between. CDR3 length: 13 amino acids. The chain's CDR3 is CASNKGGIQPQHF. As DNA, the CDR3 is TGTGCCAGCAACAAGGGAGGGATCCAGCCCCAGCATTTT.

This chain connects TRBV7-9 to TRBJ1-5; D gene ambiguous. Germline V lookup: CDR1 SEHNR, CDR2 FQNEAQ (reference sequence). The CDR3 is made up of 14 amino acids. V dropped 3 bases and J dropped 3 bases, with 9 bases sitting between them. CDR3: CASSLGGDNQPQHF. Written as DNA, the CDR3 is TGTGCCAGCAGCTTGGGCGGGGACAATCAGCCCCAGCATTTT.

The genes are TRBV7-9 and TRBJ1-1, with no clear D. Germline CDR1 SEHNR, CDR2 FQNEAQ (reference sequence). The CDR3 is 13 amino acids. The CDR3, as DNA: TGTGTTTACACGGAGGGAGTGCACACTGAAGCTTTCTTT. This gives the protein CVYTEGVHTEAFF.

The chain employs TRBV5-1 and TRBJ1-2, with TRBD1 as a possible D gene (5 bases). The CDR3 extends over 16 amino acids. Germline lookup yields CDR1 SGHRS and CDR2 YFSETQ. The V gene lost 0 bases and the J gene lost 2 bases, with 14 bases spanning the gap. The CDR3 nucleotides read TGCGCCAGCAGCTTGGGACAGCTACCGATCAACTATGGCTACACCTTC. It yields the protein CASSLGQLPINYGYTF.

The CDR3 DNA reads as TGTGCCAGCAGCCAAGACGGAATACTAGCGGGGGACCCCTCCTACAATGAGCAGTTCTTC. The encoded protein is CASSQDGILAGDPSYNEQFF. This chain uses TRBV14 with TRBJ2-1; 11 bases are a match to TRBD2. The V and J ends lost 0 bases and 0 bases, in that order; junction bases with no gene match: 10. This CDR3 comprises 20 residues. Per germline, CDR1 SGHDN and CDR2 FVKESK.

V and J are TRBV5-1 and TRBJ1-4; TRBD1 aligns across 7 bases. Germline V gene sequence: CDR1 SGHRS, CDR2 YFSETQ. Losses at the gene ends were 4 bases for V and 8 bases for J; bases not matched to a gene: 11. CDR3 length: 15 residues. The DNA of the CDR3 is TGCGCCAGCAGCGCCGTGACAGGGCATAGGGAAAAACTGTTTTTT. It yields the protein CASSAVTGHREKLFF.

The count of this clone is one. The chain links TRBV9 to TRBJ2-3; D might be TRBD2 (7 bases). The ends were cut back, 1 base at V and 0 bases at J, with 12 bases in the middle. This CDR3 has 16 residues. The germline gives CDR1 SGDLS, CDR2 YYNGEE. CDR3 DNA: TGTGCCAGCAGCGTAATGGCGGGGGCTAGCACAGATACGCAGTATTTT. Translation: CASSVMAGASTDTQYF.

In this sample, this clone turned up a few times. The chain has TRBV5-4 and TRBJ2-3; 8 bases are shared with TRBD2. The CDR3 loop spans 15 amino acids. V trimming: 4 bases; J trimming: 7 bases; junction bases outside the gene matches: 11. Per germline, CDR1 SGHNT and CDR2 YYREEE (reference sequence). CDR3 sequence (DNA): TGTGCCAGCAGCCGTCCGGGCGGGGGGATAAATACGCAGTATTTT. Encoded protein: CASSRPGGGINTQYF.

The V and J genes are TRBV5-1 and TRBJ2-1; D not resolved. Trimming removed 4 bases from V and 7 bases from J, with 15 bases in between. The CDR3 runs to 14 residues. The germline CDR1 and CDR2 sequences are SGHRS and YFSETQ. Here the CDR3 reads CASSIRPEGNEQFF. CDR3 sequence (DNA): TGCGCCAGCAGCATAAGACCAGAAGGGAATGAGCAGTTCTTC.

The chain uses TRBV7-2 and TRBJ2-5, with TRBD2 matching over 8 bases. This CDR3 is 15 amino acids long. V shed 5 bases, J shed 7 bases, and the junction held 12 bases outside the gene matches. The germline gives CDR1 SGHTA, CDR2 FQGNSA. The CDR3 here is CASSKQAGAGGTQYF. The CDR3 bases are TGTGCCAGCAGCAAACAAGCGGGGGCTGGAGGGACCCAGTACTTC.

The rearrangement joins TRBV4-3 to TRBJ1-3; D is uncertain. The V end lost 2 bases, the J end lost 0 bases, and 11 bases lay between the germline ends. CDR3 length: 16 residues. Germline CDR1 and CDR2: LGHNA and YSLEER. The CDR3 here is CASSQFGRDSGNTIYF. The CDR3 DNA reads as TGCGCCAGCAGCCAATTTGGCAGAGACTCTGGAAACACCATATATTTT.